The rows below give T cell receptor beta chains drawn from one sample of a study of blood T cell repertoires in COVID-19. Clones were read by immunoSEQ multiplex PCR, and TCRdb kept only the in-frame ones, dropping some. Counted here are about 68,000 clones, approximately 81% occurring once; the ten biggest clones make up 7.5% to 9%. Sequencing was done on a sample of peripheral blood. The receptor set was obtained from a man in his fifties with active COVID-19. Each CDR3 is given with its conserved first and last residue. D genes are given only for firm matches. A row's size may be missing; if present it is once, few, many or a size class.

V	D	J	size	CDR3	DNA
TRBV5-1	TRBD2	TRBJ2-1	.	CASSLGSGSLYNEQFF	TGCGCCAGCAGCTTGGGCAGCGGGAGTCTCTACAATGAGCAGTTCTTC
TRBV7-8	.	TRBJ1-3	.	CASSIPVGGSSSGNTIYF	TGTGCCAGCAGCATACCCGTGGGAGGGTCGAGCTCTGGAAACACCATATATTTT
TRBV19	TRBD2	TRBJ2-7	few	CASSMGRVAGSYEQYF	TGTGCCAGTAGTATGGGGCGGGTAGCGGGATCCTACGAGCAGTACTTC
TRBV21-1	.	TRBJ2-6	.	CASTQTGSGANVLTF	TGTGCCAGCACCCAAACAGGTTCTGGGGCCAACGTCCTGACTTTC
TRBV6-2/TRBV6-3	.	TRBJ2-6	.	CASSYGRGANVLTF	TGTGCCAGCAGTTACGGCCGAGGGGCCAACGTCCTGACTTTC
TRBV29-1	.	TRBJ1-4	.	CSVLSPGGEKLFF	TGCAGCGTTTTGAGCCCGGGGGGGGAAAAACTGTTTTTT
TRBV6-5	.	TRBJ1-1	few	CASSVTARATEAFF	TGTGCCAGCAGCGTCACTGCCAGGGCCACTGAAGCTTTCTTT
TRBV27	.	TRBJ1-2	.	CASSFKGVGYGYTF	TGTGCCAGCAGTTTCAAGGGAGTAGGCTATGGCTACACCTTC
TRBV27	TRBD1	TRBJ2-2	.	CASSLLQGAGELFF	TGTGCCAGCAGTTTATTACAGGGGGCCGGGGAGCTGTTTTTT
TRBV6-5	.	TRBJ2-5	.	CASTHQGALGETQYF	TGTGCCAGCACCCACCAAGGGGCGCTTGGAGAGACCCAGTACTTC
TRBV29-1	.	TRBJ1-2	.	CSVPRRDKYGYTF	TGCAGCGTTCCCCGACGGGACAAATATGGCTACACCTTC
TRBV19	.	TRBJ2-7	.	CASREQTTYEQYF	TGTGCCAGTAGGGAACAGACTACCTACGAGCAGTACTTC
TRBV7-9	.	TRBJ2-1	.	CASSLSIGGYNEQFF	TGTGCCAGCAGCTTATCGATCGGGGGCTACAATGAGCAGTTCTTC
TRBV9	TRBD2	TRBJ2-1	.	CASSGGLAEDEQFF	TGTGCCAGCAGCGGGGGACTAGCGGAGGATGAGCAGTTCTTC
TRBV25-1	.	TRBJ2-7	few	CASRQGFYEQYF	TGTGCCAGCAGGCAGGGCTTCTACGAGCAGTACTTC
TRBV5-1	TRBD1	TRBJ1-2	.	CASSSEGQGYGYTF	TGCGCCAGCAGCTCGGAAGGACAGGGGTATGGCTACACCTTC
TRBV7-2	.	TRBJ2-7	.	CASSSYKSYEQYF	TGTGCCAGCAGCTCCTATAAGTCGTACGAGCAGTACTTC
TRBV2	TRBD1	TRBJ2-5	.	CASSETDRGQTQYF	TGTGCCAGCAGTGAAACGGACAGGGGACAGACCCAGTACTTC
TRBV12-2	.	TRBJ2-1	few	CASRLEVLAGYNEQFF	TGTGCAAGTCGCTTAGAGGTACTAGCGGGCTACAATGAGCAGTTCTTC
TRBV11-2	.	TRBJ2-7	.	CASSPRTASGEQYF	TGTGCCAGCAGCCCGAGGACAGCGTCGGGTGAGCAGTACTTC
TRBV19	.	TRBJ1-2	.	CASSIRQDIYGYTF	TGTGCCAGTAGTATCCGACAGGACATATATGGCTACACCTTC
TRBV6-2/TRBV6-3	.	TRBJ2-3	.	CASSYPGTSTDTQYF	TGTGCCAGCAGTTACCCCGGGACTAGCACAGATACGCAGTATTTT
TRBV12-3/TRBV12-4	TRBD1	TRBJ2-2	.	CASRTGGRELFF	TGTGCCAGCAGGACAGGGGGCCGGGAGCTGTTTTTT
TRBV4-1	.	TRBJ2-6	.	CASSHSPPGANVLTF	TGCGCCAGCAGCCATTCCCCTCCGGGGGCCAACGTCCTGACTTTC
TRBV5-4	.	TRBJ2-7	.	CASSLYPYEQYF	TGTGCCAGCAGCTTGTATCCCTACGAGCAGTACTTC
TRBV30	TRBD2	TRBJ2-1	.	CAWSDGLVAEQFF	TGTGCCTGGAGCGACGGACTAGTAGCTGAGCAGTTCTTC
TRBV29-1	TRBD1	TRBJ1-5	few	CSVATGTGVTNQPQHF	TGCAGCGTTGCGACTGGGACAGGGGTTACCAATCAGCCCCAGCATTTT
TRBV29-1	.	TRBJ1-1	.	CSVGPYDPGVEAFF	TGCAGCGTTGGACCTTACGACCCGGGGGTAGAAGCTTTCTTT
TRBV5-1	TRBD2	TRBJ2-7	.	CASSHSGRSYEQYF	TGCGCCAGCAGCCATAGCGGGAGGTCCTACGAGCAGTACTTC
TRBV4-2	.	TRBJ2-6	.	CASSPRTAPNVLTF	TGTGCCAGCAGCCCCAGGACAGCCCCCAACGTCCTGACTTTC
TRBV18	.	TRBJ1-1	.	CASSPEWSGGGTEAFF	TGTGCCAGCTCGCCAGAATGGTCCGGGGGTGGCACTGAAGCTTTCTTT
TRBV6-5	.	TRBJ2-5	.	CASSTRGAQYF	TGTGCCAGCAGTACCAGGGGGGCCCAGTACTTC
TRBV4-2	.	TRBJ2-7	.	CASSRGPGEGSEQYF	TGTGCCAGCAGCCGGGGGCCAGGGGAAGGTAGCGAGCAGTACTTC
TRBV6-6	.	TRBJ2-3	.	CASSYLEPAYTDTQYF	TGTGCCAGCAGTTACCTCGAGCCAGCGTACACAGATACGCAGTATTTT
TRBV9	.	TRBJ2-5	few	CASSVGEGEYQETQYF	TGTGCCAGCAGCGTTGGAGAGGGGGAGTACCAAGAGACCCAGTACTTC
TRBV6-6	TRBD1	TRBJ1-2	.	CASSYLGQGADGYTF	TGTGCCAGCAGTTACCTGGGACAGGGGGCCGATGGCTACACCTTC
TRBV11-2	.	TRBJ2-3	.	CASSFGEIGVASGTDTQYF	TGTGCCAGCAGCTTCGGTGAGATAGGGGTGGCTTCTGGCACAGATACGCAGTATTTT
TRBV2	.	TRBJ1-6	.	CASSDRTVSYNSPLHF	TGTGCCAGCAGTGATAGGACAGTCTCCTATAATTCACCCCTCCACTTT
TRBV11-2	.	TRBJ2-1	.	CASSLDGRNGGEQFF	TGTGCCAGCAGCTTAGATGGTAGAAACGGCGGTGAGCAGTTCTTC
TRBV7-8	TRBD2	TRBJ2-7	.	CASRMTSGGSYEQYF	TGTGCCAGCAGGATGACTAGCGGGGGCTCCTACGAGCAGTACTTC
TRBV19	TRBD2	TRBJ2-2	.	CASSPSGLAGDFGELFF	TGTGCCAGTAGTCCCTCCGGACTAGCGGGAGATTTCGGGGAGCTGTTTTTT
TRBV7-2	.	TRBJ1-3	.	CASRRTGSGNTIYF	TGTGCCAGCAGACGTACAGGGTCCGGAAACACCATATATTTT
TRBV29-1	TRBD1	TRBJ1-1	.	CSVEGTGRANTEAFF	TGCAGCGTTGAAGGGACAGGGCGGGCGAACACTGAAGCTTTCTTT
TRBV13	.	TRBJ1-5	.	CASSLGLGGNQPQHF	TGTGCCAGCAGCTTAGGCCTCGGGGGCAATCAGCCCCAGCATTTT
TRBV7-2	TRBD1	TRBJ2-3	.	CASSQNRGDTQYF	TGTGCCAGCAGCCAAAACAGGGGAGATACGCAGTATTTT
TRBV11-2	TRBD1	TRBJ1-1	.	CASSSQGGSTEAFF	TGTGCCAGCAGCTCACAGGGGGGGAGCACTGAAGCTTTCTTT
TRBV10-2	TRBD1	TRBJ2-4	once	CASSQWGSGTGENIQYF	TGCGCCAGCAGCCAATGGGGGTCCGGGACAGGGGAAAACATTCAGTACTTC
TRBV13	.	TRBJ1-1	.	CASSLQGRRTEAFF	TGTGCCAGCAGCCTACAGGGTAGGCGGACTGAAGCTTTCTTT
TRBV3-1/TRBV3-2	.	TRBJ2-7	.	CASSHSTVPDEQYF	TGTGCCAGCAGCCACTCGACTGTCCCTGACGAGCAGTACTTC